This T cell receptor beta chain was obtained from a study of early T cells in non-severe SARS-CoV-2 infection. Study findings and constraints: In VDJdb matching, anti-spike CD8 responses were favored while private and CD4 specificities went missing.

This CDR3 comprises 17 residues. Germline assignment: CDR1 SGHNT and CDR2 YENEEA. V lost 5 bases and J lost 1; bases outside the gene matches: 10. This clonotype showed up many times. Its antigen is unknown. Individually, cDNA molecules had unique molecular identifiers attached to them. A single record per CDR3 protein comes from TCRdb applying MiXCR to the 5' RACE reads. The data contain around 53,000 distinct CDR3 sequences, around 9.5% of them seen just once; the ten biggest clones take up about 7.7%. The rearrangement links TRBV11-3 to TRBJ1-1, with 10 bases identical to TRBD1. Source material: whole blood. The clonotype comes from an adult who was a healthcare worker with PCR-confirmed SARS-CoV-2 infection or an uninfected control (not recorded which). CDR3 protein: CASSRTPGQGQNTEAFF. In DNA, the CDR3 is TGTGCCAGCAGCCGAACCCCGGGACAGGGGCAGAACACTGAAGCTTTCTTT. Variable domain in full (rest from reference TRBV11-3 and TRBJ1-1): EAGVVQSPRYKIIEKKQPVAFWCNPISGHNTLYWYLQNLGQGPELLIRYENEEAVDDSQLPKDRFSAERLKGVDSTLKIQPAELGDSAVYLCASSRTPGQGQNTEAFFGQGTRLTVV.